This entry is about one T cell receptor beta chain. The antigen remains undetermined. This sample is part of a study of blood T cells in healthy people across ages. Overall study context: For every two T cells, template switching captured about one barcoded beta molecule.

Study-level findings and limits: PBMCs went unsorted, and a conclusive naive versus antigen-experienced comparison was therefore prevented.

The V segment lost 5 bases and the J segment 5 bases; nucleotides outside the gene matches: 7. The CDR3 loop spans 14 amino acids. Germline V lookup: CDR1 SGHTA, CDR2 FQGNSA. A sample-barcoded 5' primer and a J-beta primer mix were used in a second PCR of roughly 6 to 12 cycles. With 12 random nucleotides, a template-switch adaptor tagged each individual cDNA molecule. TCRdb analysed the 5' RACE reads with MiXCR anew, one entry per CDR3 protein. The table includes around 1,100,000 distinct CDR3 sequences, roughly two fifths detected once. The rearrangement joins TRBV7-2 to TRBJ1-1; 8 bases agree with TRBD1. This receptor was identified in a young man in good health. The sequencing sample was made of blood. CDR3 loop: CASSVRGRRTEAFF. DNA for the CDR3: TGTGCCAGCAGCGTCAGGGGGCGCCGGACTGAAGCTTTCTTT.